What follows are 20 T cell receptor beta chains derived from one specimen sequenced in a study of blood T cells in healthy people across ages. The use of a sample-barcoded 5' primer and a J-beta primer mix characterized a second PCR of roughly 6 to 11 cycles. MiXCR, applied by TCRdb to the 5' RACE reads, yields one record per CDR3 protein. The table has fewer than 2,000,000 distinct CDR3 sequences, about 32% seen once. Sequencing was done on a sample of blood. The receptor source for this set is a woman in her thirties in good health.

The rearrangement links TRBV28 to TRBJ2-1; D may correspond to TRBD1 or TRBD2 (5 bases each). Germline CDR1 reads MDHEN; CDR2 reads SYDVKM. The CDR3 length is 13 residues. Trimming shortened V by 3 bases and J by 8 bases, and 11 bases separated the two germline ends. The CDR3 DNA is TGTGCCAGCAGTTTTGTGGGGGATCATGAGCAGTTCTTC. Its translation is CASSFVGDHEQFF.

As for this clonotype: This sequence may be a read error, since a much larger clone differs from it by one base. The chain has TRBV4-1 and TRBJ2-6; a weak D match, TRBD1 (6 bases). Germline V gives CDR1 MGHRA, CDR2 YSYEKL. The CDR3 length is 17 residues. The CDR3 spells CASSRAGTLSGVNVLTF. In DNA, the CDR3 is TGCGCCAGCAGCCGAGCTGGGACACTCTCTGGGGTCAACGTCCTGACTTTC.

This clonotype was picked up a small number of times. The chain recombines TRBV7-9 with TRBJ2-5; TRBD2 matches at 14 bases. V lost 4 bases and J lost 5; bases outside the gene matches: 9. The CDR3 contains 17 residues. Germline V CDR1 and CDR2: SEHNR, FQNEAQ (reference sequence). CDR3 protein: CASSSRTSGGRVETQYF. CDR3 sequence (DNA): TGTGCCAGCAGCTCCAGGACTAGCGGGGGGCGGGTCGAGACCCAGTACTTC. The full variable domain, rest sourced from reference TRBV7-9 and TRBJ2-5, is DTGVSQNPRHKITKRGQNVTFRCDPISEHNRLYWYRQTLGQGPEFLTYFQNEAQLEKSRLLSDRFSAERPKGSFSTLEIQRTEQGDSAMYLCASSSRTSGGRVETQYFGPGTRLLVL.

The CDR3 region has the DNA TGTGCCAGTTCGACTAGCGGGAGACTAGATACGCAGTATTTT. It is translated as CASSTSGRLDTQYF. The V call is TRBV12-3 or TRBV12-4, the J call TRBJ2-3, with 12 bases identical to TRBD2. Losses at the gene ends were 9 bases for V and 5 bases for J; bases not matched to a gene: 6. CDR3 length: 14 amino acids.

This clonotype was seen only a few times. The V gene is TRBV3-1, the J gene TRBJ2-7; tentatively, D is TRBD2 (5 bases). Germline V gives CDR1 LGHDT, CDR2 YNNKEL (reference sequence). The ends were cut back, 4 bases at V and 1 base at J, with 17 bases in the middle. The CDR3 is made up of 16 amino acids. The CDR3 nucleotides read TGTGCCAGCAGCCCCGAGGGCCGGAGCATTTCCTACGAGCAGTACTTC. It translates to CASSPEGRSISYEQYF.

This clonotype was counted many times. V usage is TRBV29-1 and J usage is TRBJ2-7, with a possible D match to TRBD2 (5 bases). This CDR3 is built from 11 residues. Trimming stripped 4 bases from V and 3 bases from J, with 7 bases between. The germline CDR1 and CDR2 sequences are SQVTM and ANQGSEA. This chain's CDR3 is CSVVGIYEQYF. The CDR3 DNA is TGCAGCGTTGTCGGGATCTACGAGCAGTACTTC.

This clonotype has more than one count but fewer than ten. The V call is TRBV29-1, the J call TRBJ1-1; D unclear. The CDR3 extends over 14 amino acids. CDR1 is SQVTM, CDR2 ANQGSEA, per germline. Trimming took 7 bases from V and 0 from J, leaving 15 bases between them. CDR3: CSAIWGWMNTEAFF. The CDR3, as DNA: TGCAGCGCCATCTGGGGTTGGATGAACACTGAAGCTTTCTTT.

The chain links TRBV3-1 to TRBJ2-1; D remains ambiguous. Germline CDR1 LGHDT, CDR2 YNNKEL (reference sequence). This CDR3 comprises 15 residues. Trimming removed 2 bases at V and 3 bases at J, with 11 bases between. CDR3 sequence: CASSQLQALYNEQFF. The CDR3, as DNA: TGTGCCAGCAGCCAACTCCAGGCCCTCTACAATGAGCAGTTCTTC.

J is TRBJ2-7 and V is TRBV5-1; TRBD2 aligns across 8 bases. Germline V gives CDR1 SGHRS, CDR2 YFSETQ. With V trimmed by 0 bases and J by 9 bases, 11 bases remained unmatched. This CDR3 is built from 15 residues. CDR3 DNA sequence: TGCGCCAGCAGCTTGGATCCGACCCCGGGAGGGGGGCAGTACTTC. Amino acids: CASSLDPTPGGGQYF.

This clonotype has just a few counts. The rearrangement joins TRBV27 to TRBJ2-7, with TRBD2 matching over 9 bases. Germline CDR1 reads MNHEY; CDR2 reads SMNVEV (reference sequence). J lost 3 bases, V lost 5 bases, and 2 bases had no gene match. CDR3 size: 13 residues. This CDR3 is CASSKREDYEQYF. In DNA, the CDR3 is TGTGCCAGCAGTAAGCGGGAGGACTACGAGCAGTACTTC.

This clonotype was seen only a few times. The junction differs from germline at one of its ends, possibly a read error. The chain has TRBV5-1 and TRBJ2-1; tentatively, D is TRBD1 (6 bases). The CDR3 has 17 residues. Germline values: CDR1 SGHRS, CDR2 YFSETQ. This CDR3 reads CASSLVAGVGSYNEQFF. CDR3 nucleotides: TGCGCCAGCAGCTTGGTGGCAGGGGTAGGCTCCTACAATGAGCAGTTTTTC.

In its sample, this clonotype was seen a few times. The rearrangement links TRBV29-1 to TRBJ1-4; perhaps TRBD1 as D (5 bases). Trimming left V 8 bases short and J 3 bases short, with 13 bases between. CDR1 and CDR2 (germline): SQVTM, ANQGSEA. This CDR3 has 13 residues. The CDR3 DNA reads TGCAGCTTTCAGGGAGATGCTAATGAAAAACTGTTTTTT. Residues: CSFQGDANEKLFF.

This clonotype was counted a few times. V and J are TRBV6-5 and TRBJ1-2, with D possibly being TRBD1 (5 bases). This CDR3 contains 14 residues. Germline V CDR1 and CDR2: MNHEY, SVGAGI. V lost 4 bases to trimming and J lost 5 bases, with 14 bases between them. CDR3 protein: CASSSDKEIYGYTF. As DNA, the CDR3 is TGTGCCAGCAGTTCGGACAAGGAAATTTATGGCTACACCTTC.

V gene TRBV18 combines with J gene TRBJ2-7; unclear D gene. This CDR3 has 15 residues. Germline V lookup: CDR1 KGHSH, CDR2 LQKENI. V was clipped by 6 bases and J by 3 bases, with 18 bases between them. The CDR3 here is CASSRAASFHYEQYF. The DNA for the CDR3 is TGTGCCAGCTCTCGCGCGGCCAGCTTTCACTACGAGCAGTACTTC.

The V and J genes are TRBV6-6 and TRBJ2-1, with D possibly TRBD2 on 6 matching bases. Per germline, CDR1 MNHNY and CDR2 SVGAGI (reference sequence). CDR3 size: 16 residues. The ends were cut back, 0 bases at V and 6 bases at J, with 15 bases in the middle. The CDR3, as DNA: TGTGCCAGCAGTTACTCGCGGGGCTGGGGATCCAATGAGCAGTTCTTC. The encoded protein is CASSYSRGWGSNEQFF.

CDR3 sequence: CATWDRGRETQYF. For the CDR3, the DNA is TGTGCCACCTGGGACAGGGGGAGAGAGACCCAGTACTTC. The chain carries TRBV10-3 and TRBJ2-5; 11 positions agree with TRBD1. Trimming took 10 bases from V and 4 from J; bases not matched to a gene: 5. Germline CDR1 reads ENHRY; CDR2 reads SYGVKD. The CDR3 totals 13 residues.

The rearrangement uses TRBV11-2 and TRBJ1-6, with unresolved D. The CDR3 totals 18 residues. Germline V gene lookup returns CDR1 SGHAT and CDR2 FQNNGV. The CDR3 is CTCSLVSPASSYNSPLHF. The CDR3 DNA follows: TGTACCTGCAGCTTAGTTTCCCCTGCGAGCTCCTATAATTCACCCCTCCACTTT.

The chain has TRBV5-1 and TRBJ2-3; no clear D. Germline V CDR1 and CDR2: SGHRS, YFSETQ. The CDR3 is made up of 14 amino acids. V was trimmed by 7 bases and J by 0 bases, leaving 12 bases between them. In nucleotides, the CDR3 is TGCGCCAGCGAACGGGTTGCTAGCACAGATACGCAGTATTTT. Protein product: CASERVASTDTQYF.

In this sample, this clonotype turned up a few times. The germline gene is not matched at one end of the junction; a read error may be the cause. The chain combines TRBV27 with TRBJ2-5; the match to TRBD2 covers 12 bases. The closer fit of TRBJ2-7 to the DNA end suggests the J call may be wrong. CDR1 MNHEY and CDR2 SMNVEV come from the germline V gene (reference sequence). CDR3 length: 15 residues. CDR3 sequence reads: CASGLLGLAGYEQYF. The CDR3, as DNA: TGTGCCAGCGGTTTATTGGGACTAGCGGGTTACGAGCAGTACTTC.

V and J are TRBV10-3 and TRBJ2-1; no definite D call. Germline values: CDR1 ENHRY, CDR2 SYGVKD. The V end was cut by 0 bases, the J end by 0 bases, with 6 bases between. This CDR3 has 15 residues. CDR3 sequence reads: CAISESSVSYNEQFF. The CDR3 nucleotides are TGTGCCATCAGTGAGTCAAGCGTCTCCTACAATGAGCAGTTCTTC.